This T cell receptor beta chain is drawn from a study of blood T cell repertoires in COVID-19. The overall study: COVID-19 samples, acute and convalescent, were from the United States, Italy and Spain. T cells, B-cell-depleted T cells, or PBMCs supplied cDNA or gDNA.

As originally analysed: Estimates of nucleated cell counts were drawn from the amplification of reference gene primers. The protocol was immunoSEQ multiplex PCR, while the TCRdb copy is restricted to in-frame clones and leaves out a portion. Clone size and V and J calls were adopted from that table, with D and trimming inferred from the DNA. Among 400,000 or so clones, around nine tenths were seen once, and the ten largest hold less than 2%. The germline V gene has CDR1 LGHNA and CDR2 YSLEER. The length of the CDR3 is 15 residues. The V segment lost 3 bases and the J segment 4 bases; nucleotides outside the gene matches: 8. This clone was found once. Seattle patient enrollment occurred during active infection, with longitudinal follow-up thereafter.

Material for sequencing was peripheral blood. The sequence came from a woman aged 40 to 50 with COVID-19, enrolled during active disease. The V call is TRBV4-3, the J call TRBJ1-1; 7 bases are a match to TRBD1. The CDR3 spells CASSQRQGFGTEAFF. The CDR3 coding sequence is TGCGCCAGCAGCCAGCGACAGGGTTTCGGCACTGAAGCTTTCTTT.